This TCR beta chain was observed in a study of low-dose radiotherapy and immunotherapy resistance in tumors. Priming of first-strand cDNA relied on TRAV- and TRBV-specific primers (covering alpha and beta chains). Using a constant-region primer together with a V-primer adapter, TCRs were subjected to 20 to 25 PCR cycles of amplification. TCRdb called the reads again in MiXCR, with one record for every CDR3 protein. The data contain 55,000 to 70,000 distinct CDR3 sequences, 20% to 25% of them singletons. The CDR3 has 15 amino acids. The V end was cut by 2 bases, the J end by 0 bases, with 9 bases between. From germline, CDR1 is SEHNR and CDR2 FQNEAQ (reference sequence). This clonotype was detected ten times or more. Documented time point: before trial treatment.

The J gene is TRBJ2-3, the V gene TRBV7-9; a weak D match, TRBD2 (7 bases). The sample consisted of PBMCs, taken before treatment. The source is a male donor with prostate cancer. The CDR3 DNA reads as TGTGCCAGCAGCTTAAGGGGGGGCAGCACAGATACGCAGTATTTT. This encodes CASSLRGGSTDTQYF. The full variable domain, rest sourced from reference TRBV7-9 and TRBJ2-3, is DTGVSQNPRHKITKRGQNVTFRCDPISEHNRLYWYRQTLGQGPEFLTYFQNEAQLEKSRLLSDRFSAERPKGSFSTLEIQRTEQGDSAMYLCASSLRGGSTDTQYFGPGTRLTVL.